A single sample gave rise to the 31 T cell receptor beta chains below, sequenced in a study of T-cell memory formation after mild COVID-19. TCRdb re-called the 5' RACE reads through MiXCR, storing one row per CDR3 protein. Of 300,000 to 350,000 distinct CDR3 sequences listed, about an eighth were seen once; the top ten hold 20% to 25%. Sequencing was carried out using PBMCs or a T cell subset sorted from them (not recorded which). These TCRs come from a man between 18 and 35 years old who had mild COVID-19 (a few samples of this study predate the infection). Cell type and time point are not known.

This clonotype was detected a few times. The CDR3 here is CASSQAVQSYNSPLHF. In nucleotides, the CDR3 is TGCGCCAGCAGCCAAGCGGTGCAGTCGTATAATTCACCCCTCCACTTT. This chain joins TRBV4-3 and TRBJ1-6, with D uncertain. V was shortened by 1 base and J by 4 bases, with 11 bases between the two germline ends. Germline-derived CDR1 and CDR2 are LGHNA and YSLEER. This CDR3 has 16 residues.

The CDR3 DNA follows: TGTGCCAGCAGTTTAGCAACCCGAGAACAGCCCCAGCATTTT. It encodes CASSLATREQPQHF. V is TRBV12-3 or TRBV12-4 and J is TRBJ1-5, with D hard to call. Trimming cost V 0 bases and J 7 bases, with 10 bases left between them. The CDR3 is 14 residues long.

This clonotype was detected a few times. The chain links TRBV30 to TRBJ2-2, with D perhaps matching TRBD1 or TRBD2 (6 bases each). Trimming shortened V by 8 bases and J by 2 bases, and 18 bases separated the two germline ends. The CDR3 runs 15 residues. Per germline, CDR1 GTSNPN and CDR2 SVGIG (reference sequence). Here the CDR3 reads CARSPGGPNTGELFF. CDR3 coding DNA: TGTGCCAGATCCCCCGGGGGCCCTAACACCGGGGAGCTGTTTTTT.

Here the CDR3 DNA reads TGTGCCAGCAGATCGTTCTCCGCGGGGGGGCCAGATGGGAAGACCCAGTACTTC. Protein: CASRSFSAGGPDGKTQYF. The chain couples TRBV6-2 or TRBV6-3 to TRBJ2-5; TRBD2 agrees at 9 bases. The CDR3 runs 18 residues. Germline CDR1 reads MNHEY; CDR2 reads SVGEGT. Trimming took 6 bases from V and 6 from J; bases not matched to a gene: 20.

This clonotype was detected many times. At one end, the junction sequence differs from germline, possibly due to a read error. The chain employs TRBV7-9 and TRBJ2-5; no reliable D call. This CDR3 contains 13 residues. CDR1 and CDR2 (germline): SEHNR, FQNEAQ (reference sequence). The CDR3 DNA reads TGTGCCAGCAGCTTCGGCGGAGAAGAGAGCCAGTACTTC. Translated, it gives CASSFGGEESQYF.

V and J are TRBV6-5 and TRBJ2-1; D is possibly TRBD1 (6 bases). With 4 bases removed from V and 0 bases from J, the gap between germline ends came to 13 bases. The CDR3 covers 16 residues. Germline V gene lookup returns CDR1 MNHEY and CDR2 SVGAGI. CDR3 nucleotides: TGTGCCAGCAGTTTCAACAGGGCGGCCTCCTACAATGAGCAGTTCTTC. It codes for CASSFNRAASYNEQFF.

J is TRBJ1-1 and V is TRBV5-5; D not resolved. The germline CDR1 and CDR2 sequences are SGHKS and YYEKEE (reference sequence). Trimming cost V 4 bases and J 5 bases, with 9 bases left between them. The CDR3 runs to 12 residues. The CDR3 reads CASSPTQTEAFF. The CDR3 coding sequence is TGTGCCAGCAGCCCCACCCAGACTGAAGCTTTCTTT. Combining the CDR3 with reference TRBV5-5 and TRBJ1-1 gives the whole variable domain DAGVTQSPTHLIKTRGQQVTLRCSPISGHKSVSWYQQVLGQGPQFIFQYYEKEERGRGNFPDRFSARQFPNYSSELNVNALLLGDSALYLCASSPTQTEAFFGQGTRLTVV.

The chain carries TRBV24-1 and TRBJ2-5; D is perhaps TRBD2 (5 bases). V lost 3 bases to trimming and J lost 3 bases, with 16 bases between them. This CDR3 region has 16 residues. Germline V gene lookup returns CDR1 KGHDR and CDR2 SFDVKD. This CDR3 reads CATSDPSSVGEETQYF. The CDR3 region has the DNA TGTGCCACCAGTGATCCGTCTTCCGTGGGAGAAGAGACCCAGTACTTC.

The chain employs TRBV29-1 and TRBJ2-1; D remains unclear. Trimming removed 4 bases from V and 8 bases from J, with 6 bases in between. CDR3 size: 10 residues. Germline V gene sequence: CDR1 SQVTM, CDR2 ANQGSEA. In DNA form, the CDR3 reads TGCAGCGTTGTCGGGCATGAGCAGTTCTTC. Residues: CSVVGHEQFF.

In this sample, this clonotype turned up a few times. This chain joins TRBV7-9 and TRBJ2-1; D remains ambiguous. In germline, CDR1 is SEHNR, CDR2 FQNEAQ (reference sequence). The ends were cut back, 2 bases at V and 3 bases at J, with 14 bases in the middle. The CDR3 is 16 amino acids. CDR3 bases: TGTGCCAGCAGCTTACCCCGCCACCCCCTCTACAATGAGCAGTTCTTC. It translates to CASSLPRHPLYNEQFF.

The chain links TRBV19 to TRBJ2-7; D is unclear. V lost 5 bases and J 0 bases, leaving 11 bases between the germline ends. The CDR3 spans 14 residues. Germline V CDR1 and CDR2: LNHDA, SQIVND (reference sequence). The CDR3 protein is CASSFRRDSYEQYF. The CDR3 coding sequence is TGTGCCAGTAGTTTCCGCCGTGACTCCTACGAGCAGTACTTC. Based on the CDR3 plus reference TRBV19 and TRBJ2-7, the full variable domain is DGGITQSPKYLFRKEGQNVTLSCEQNLNHDAMYWYRQDPGQGLRLIYYSQIVNDFQKGDIAEGYSVSREKKESFPLTVTSAQKNPTAFYLCASSFRRDSYEQYFGPGTRLTVT.

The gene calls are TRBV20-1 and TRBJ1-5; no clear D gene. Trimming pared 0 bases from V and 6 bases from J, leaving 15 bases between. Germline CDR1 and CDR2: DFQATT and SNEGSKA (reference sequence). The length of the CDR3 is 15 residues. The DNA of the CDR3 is TGCAGTGCTAGAGAGGCCGCCGGGGATGGTCAGCCCCAGCATTTT. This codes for CSAREAAGDGQPQHF.

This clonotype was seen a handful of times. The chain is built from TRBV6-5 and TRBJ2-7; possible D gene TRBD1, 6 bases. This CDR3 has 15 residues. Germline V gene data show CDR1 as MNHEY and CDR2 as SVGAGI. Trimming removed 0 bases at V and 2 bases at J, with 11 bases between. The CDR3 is CASSYSSRGPYEQYF. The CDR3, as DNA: TGTGCCAGCAGTTACTCGTCCAGGGGCCCCTACGAGCAGTACTTC.

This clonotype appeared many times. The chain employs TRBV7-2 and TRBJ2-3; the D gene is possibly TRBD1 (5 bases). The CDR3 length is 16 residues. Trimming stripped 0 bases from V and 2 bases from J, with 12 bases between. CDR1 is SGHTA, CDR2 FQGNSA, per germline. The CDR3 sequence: CASSLARDRYTDTQYF. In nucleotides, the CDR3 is TGTGCCAGCAGCTTAGCCCGAGACAGATACACAGATACGCAGTATTTT.

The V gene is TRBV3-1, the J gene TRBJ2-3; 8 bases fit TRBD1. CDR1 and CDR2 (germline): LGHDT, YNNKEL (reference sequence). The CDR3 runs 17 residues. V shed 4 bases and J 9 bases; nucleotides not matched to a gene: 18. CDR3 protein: CASSPRTGRALRATQYF. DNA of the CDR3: TGTGCCAGCAGCCCTCGGACAGGGCGTGCCCTAAGGGCCACGCAGTATTTT.

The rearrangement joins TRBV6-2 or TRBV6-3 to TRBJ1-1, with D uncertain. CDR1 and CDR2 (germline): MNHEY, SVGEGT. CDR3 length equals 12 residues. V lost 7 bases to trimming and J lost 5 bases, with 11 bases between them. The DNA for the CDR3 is TGTGCCAGCACCGAGTTCGGGACTGAAGCTTTCTTT. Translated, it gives CASTEFGTEAFF.

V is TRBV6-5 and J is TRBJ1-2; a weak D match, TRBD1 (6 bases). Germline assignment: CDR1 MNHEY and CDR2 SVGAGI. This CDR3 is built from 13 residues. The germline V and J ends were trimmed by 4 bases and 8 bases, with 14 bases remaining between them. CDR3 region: CASSWRGATGYTF. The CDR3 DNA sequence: TGTGCCAGCAGTTGGCGGGGGGCCACGGGCTACACCTTC.

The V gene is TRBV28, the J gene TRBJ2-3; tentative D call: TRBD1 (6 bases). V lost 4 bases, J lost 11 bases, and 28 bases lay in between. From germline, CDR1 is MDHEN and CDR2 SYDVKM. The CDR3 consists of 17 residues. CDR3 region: CASSSSGQLLKPSGQYF. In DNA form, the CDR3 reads TGTGCCAGCAGTTCTTCCGGACAGCTCTTAAAACCTTCGGGGCAGTATTTT.

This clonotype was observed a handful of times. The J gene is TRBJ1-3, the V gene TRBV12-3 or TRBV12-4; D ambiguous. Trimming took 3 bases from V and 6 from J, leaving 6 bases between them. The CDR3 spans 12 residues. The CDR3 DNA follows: TGTGCCAGCAGTTTCGATGAAAACACCATATATTTT. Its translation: CASSFDENTIYF.

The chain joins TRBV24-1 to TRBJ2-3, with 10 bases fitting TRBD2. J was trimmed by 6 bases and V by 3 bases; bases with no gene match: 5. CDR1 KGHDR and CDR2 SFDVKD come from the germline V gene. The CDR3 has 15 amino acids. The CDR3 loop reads CATSDQRGGSDTQYF. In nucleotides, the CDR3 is TGTGCCACCAGTGATCAGCGGGGGGGCTCGGATACGCAGTATTTT.

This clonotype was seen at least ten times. The CDR3 DNA reads TGCAGTGCTCAAGGTTGGGGTGGGACAGATACGCAGTATTTT. Translation: CSAQGWGGTDTQYF. The chain recombines TRBV20-1 with TRBJ2-3; D unresolved. Germline values: CDR1 DFQATT, CDR2 SNEGSKA (reference sequence). The V end was cut by 5 bases, the J end by 3 bases, with 15 bases between. This CDR3 region has 14 residues.

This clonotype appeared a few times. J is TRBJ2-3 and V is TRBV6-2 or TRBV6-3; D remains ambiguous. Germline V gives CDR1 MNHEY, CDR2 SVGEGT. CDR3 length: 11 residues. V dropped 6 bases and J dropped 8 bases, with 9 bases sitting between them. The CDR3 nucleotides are TGTGCCAGCAGGGGTTTTGGTACGCAGTATTTT. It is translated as CASRGFGTQYF.

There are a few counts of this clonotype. The CDR3 nucleotides read TGTGCCAGCAGCATAGACCGGGACAGGGCAAGATATGGCTACACCTTC. Amino acids: CASSIDRDRARYGYTF. The J gene is TRBJ1-2, the V gene TRBV7-9; 9 bases agree with TRBD1. The germline gives CDR1 SEHNR, CDR2 FQNEAQ (reference sequence). The CDR3 has 16 residues. The V and J ends lost 5 bases and 5 bases, in that order; junction bases with no gene match: 12.

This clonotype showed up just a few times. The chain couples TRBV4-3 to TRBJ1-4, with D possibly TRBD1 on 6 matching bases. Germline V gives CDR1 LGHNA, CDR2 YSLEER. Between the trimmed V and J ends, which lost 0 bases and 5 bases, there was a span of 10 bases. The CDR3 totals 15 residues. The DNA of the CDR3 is TGCGCCAGCAGCCAAGAATTGGACAGAAATGAAAAACTGTTTTTT. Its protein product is CASSQELDRNEKLFF.

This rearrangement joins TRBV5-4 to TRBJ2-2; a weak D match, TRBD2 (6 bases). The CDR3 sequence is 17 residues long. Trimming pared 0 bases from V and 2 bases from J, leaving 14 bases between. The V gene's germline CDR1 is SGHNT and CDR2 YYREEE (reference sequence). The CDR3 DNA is TGTGCCAGCAGCTTGGAGATACTGGGGGGTAACACCGGGGAGCTGTTTTTT. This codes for CASSLEILGGNTGELFF.

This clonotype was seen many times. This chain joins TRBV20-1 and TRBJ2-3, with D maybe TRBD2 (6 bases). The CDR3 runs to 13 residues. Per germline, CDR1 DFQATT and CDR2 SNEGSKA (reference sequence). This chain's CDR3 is CKIAEPSTDTQYF. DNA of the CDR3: TGCAAAATAGCGGAACCTAGCACAGATACGCAGTATTTT.

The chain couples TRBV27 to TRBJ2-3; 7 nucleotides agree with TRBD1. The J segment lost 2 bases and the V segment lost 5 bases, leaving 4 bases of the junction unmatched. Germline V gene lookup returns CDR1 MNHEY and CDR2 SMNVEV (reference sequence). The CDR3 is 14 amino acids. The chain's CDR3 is CASSRTGITDTQYF. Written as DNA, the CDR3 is TGTGCCAGCAGTCGGACAGGTATCACAGATACGCAGTATTTT.

DNA for the CDR3: TGTGCCAGCAGCTTGGGGGGCTTTGAGACCCAGTACTTC. This sequence encodes CASSLGGFETQYF. The J gene is TRBJ2-5, the V gene TRBV5-5; weak D call: TRBD1 (5 bases). The V gene lost 0 bases and the J gene lost 5 bases, with 8 bases spanning the gap. The CDR3 covers 13 residues. Germline CDR1 SGHKS, CDR2 YYEKEE (reference sequence).

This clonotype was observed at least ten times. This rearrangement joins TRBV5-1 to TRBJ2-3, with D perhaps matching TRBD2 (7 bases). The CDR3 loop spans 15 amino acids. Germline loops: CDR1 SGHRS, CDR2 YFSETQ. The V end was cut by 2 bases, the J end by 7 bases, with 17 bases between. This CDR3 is CASSLVSGGPYTQYF. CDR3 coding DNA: TGCGCCAGCAGCTTAGTATCGGGGGGCCCATATACGCAGTATTTT.

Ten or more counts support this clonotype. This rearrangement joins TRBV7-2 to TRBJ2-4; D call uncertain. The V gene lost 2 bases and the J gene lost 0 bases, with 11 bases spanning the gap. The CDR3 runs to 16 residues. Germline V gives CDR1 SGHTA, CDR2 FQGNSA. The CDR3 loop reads CASSLIGQVAKNIQYF. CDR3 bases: TGTGCCAGCAGCTTAATCGGGCAGGTAGCCAAAAACATTCAGTACTTC.

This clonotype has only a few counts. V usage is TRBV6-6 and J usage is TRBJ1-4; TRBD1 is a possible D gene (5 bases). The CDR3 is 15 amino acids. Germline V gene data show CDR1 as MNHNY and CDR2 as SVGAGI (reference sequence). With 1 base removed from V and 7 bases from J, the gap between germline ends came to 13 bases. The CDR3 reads CASSYFGFGGEKLFF. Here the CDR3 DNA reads TGTGCCAGCAGTTACTTCGGGTTTGGGGGTGAAAAACTGTTTTTT.